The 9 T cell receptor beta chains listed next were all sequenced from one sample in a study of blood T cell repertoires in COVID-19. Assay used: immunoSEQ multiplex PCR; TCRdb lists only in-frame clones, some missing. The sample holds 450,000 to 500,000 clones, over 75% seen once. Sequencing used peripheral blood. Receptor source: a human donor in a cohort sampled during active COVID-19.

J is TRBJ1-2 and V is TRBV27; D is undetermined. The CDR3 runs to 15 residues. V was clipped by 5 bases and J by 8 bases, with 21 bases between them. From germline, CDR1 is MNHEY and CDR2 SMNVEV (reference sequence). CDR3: CASSRERLSARGYTF. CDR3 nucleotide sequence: TGTGCCAGCAGTCGGGAGAGGCTCTCAGCAAGGGGCTACACCTTC.

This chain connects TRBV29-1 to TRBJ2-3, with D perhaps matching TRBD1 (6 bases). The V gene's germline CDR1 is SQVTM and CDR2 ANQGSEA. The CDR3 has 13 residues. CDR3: CSMRTASTDTQYF. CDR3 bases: TGCAGTATGAGGACAGCTAGCACAGATACGCAGTATTTT.

CDR3 protein: CASSSGGIAEAFF. The DNA of the CDR3 is TGTGCCAGCAGCTCAGGGGGTATCGCTGAAGCTTTCTTT. The chain couples TRBV2 to TRBJ1-1; TRBD1 agrees at 7 bases. Germline V CDR1 and CDR2: SNHLY, FYNNEI. The CDR3 is made up of 13 amino acids. The J segment lost 6 bases and the V segment lost 6 bases, leaving 7 bases of the junction unmatched.

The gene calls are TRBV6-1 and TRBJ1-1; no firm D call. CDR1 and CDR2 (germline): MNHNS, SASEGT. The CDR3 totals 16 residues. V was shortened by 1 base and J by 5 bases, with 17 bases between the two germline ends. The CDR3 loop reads CASSEVKRSLRTEAFF. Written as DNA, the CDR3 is TGTGCCAGCAGTGAAGTAAAAAGGTCTCTGAGGACTGAAGCTTTCTTT.

CDR3 sequence reads: CASSIRGRGMGNQPQHF. The CDR3 DNA is TGTGCCAGTAGTATAAGGGGCAGGGGGATGGGCAATCAGCCCCAGCATTTT. The chain uses TRBV19 and TRBJ1-5, with 7 bases identical to TRBD1. Germline V gives CDR1 LNHDA, CDR2 SQIVND (reference sequence). This CDR3 contains 17 residues. V was pared by 2 bases and J by 2 bases, with 9 bases of the junction left unmatched.

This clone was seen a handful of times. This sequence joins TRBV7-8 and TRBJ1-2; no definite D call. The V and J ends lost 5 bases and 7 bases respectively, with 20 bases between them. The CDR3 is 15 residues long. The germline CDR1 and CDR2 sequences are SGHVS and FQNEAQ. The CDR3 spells CASSLREGMGGGYTF. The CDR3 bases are TGTGCCAGCAGCCTCCGGGAGGGAATGGGAGGTGGCTACACCTTC.

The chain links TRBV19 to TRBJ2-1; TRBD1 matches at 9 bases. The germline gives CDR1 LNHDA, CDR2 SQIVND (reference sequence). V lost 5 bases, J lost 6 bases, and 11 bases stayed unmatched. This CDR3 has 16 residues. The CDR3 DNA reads TGTGCCAGTAGTGCACTCGGGACAGGGTTTATCAATGAGCAGTTCTTC. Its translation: CASSALGTGFINEQFF.

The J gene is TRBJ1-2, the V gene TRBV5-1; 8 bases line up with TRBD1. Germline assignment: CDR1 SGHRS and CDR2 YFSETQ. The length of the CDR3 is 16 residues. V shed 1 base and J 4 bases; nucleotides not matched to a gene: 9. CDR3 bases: TGCGCCAGCAGCTTGAGGCGGACAGGGTTGATCTATGGCTACACCTTC. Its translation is CASSLRRTGLIYGYTF.

CDR3 sequence reads: CSVRTDSFYGYTF. The CDR3 DNA reads TGCAGCGTGCGGACAGACAGCTTCTATGGCTACACCTTC. The chain employs TRBV29-1 and TRBJ1-2; tentative D call: TRBD1 (6 bases). The germline V gene has CDR1 SQVTM and CDR2 ANQGSEA. The CDR3 is 13 residues long. V lost 6 bases to trimming and J lost 4 bases, with 15 bases between them.